This is a list of T cell receptor beta chains from one sample in a study of blood T cell repertoires in COVID-19. Profiled with immunoSEQ multiplex PCR; TCRdb holds only in-frame clones, not every one. The table has about 210,000 clones, about 91% seen once; the top ten hold under 5.5%. The specimen was peripheral blood. The receptors come from a woman aged 40-49 years with acute or convalescent COVID-19. CDR3s include the opening cysteine and the closing phenylalanine or tryptophan. The D gene is left open where the match is weak. Clone size appears in some rows only: once, few, many, or a class for an expanded clone.

CDR3 DNA: TGCGCCAGCAGCCAAGCACCGCCCCGGGACATTTATGGCTACACCTTC
CDR3 protein: CASSQAPPRDIYGYTF
D gene: .
clone size: .
CDR3 length: 16
J gene: TRBJ1-2
V gene: TRBV4-1

CDR3 DNA: TGTGCCAGTAGCGGGGGAATCACCGGGGAGCTGTTTTTT
CDR3 protein: CASSGGITGELFF
D gene: .
clone size: .
CDR3 length: 13
J gene: TRBJ2-2
V gene: TRBV19

CDR3 DNA: TGTGCCAGCAGCCAGGGGGGATATCAAGGCTACACCTTC
CDR3 protein: CASSQGGYQGYTF
D gene: TRBD1
clone size: .
CDR3 length: 13
J gene: TRBJ1-2
V gene: TRBV7-9

CDR3 DNA: TGTGCCAGCAGTGACAGGGGCCCCCAGTACTTC
CDR3 protein: CASSDRGPQYF
D gene: .
clone size: .
CDR3 length: 11
J gene: TRBJ2-5
V gene: TRBV2

CDR3 DNA: TGTGCCAGCAGAGAGGGCGGGGCTGAAGCTTTCTTT
CDR3 protein: CASREGGAEAFF
D gene: .
clone size: few
CDR3 length: 12
J gene: TRBJ1-1
V gene: TRBV6-5

CDR3 DNA: TGTGCCAGCAGTCGTTCCGGGACAGGGTATAATAGGGGTGAAGCTTTCTTT
CDR3 protein: CASSRSGTGYNRGEAFF
D gene: TRBD1
clone size: .
CDR3 length: 17
J gene: TRBJ1-1
V gene: TRBV2

CDR3 DNA: TGTGCCAGTACCGACGGGACAGGAGTTAGTAGCAATCAGCCCCAGCATTTT
CDR3 protein: CASTDGTGVSSNQPQHF
D gene: TRBD1
clone size: .
CDR3 length: 17
J gene: TRBJ1-5
V gene: TRBV19

CDR3 DNA: TGTGCCAGCGCCGAGCAGGGGGCCTACAATGAGCAGTTCTTC
CDR3 protein: CASAEQGAYNEQFF
D gene: TRBD1
clone size: .
CDR3 length: 14
J gene: TRBJ2-1
V gene: TRBV2

CDR3 DNA: TGCGCCAGCAGCTTGGTAGGACTAGGAGCCGGGGAGCTGTTTTTT
CDR3 protein: CASSLVGLGAGELFF
D gene: TRBD2
clone size: .
CDR3 length: 15
J gene: TRBJ2-2
V gene: TRBV5-1

CDR3 DNA: TGTGCCAGCAGCTTAGGACAGGGGTCTATTTCAGATACGCAGTATTTT
CDR3 protein: CASSLGQGSISDTQYF
D gene: TRBD1
clone size: .
CDR3 length: 16
J gene: TRBJ2-3
V gene: TRBV11-1

CDR3 DNA: TGTGCCAGCAGCCCTTCCTACAGGAGGAACACTGAAGCTTTCTTT
CDR3 protein: CASSPSYRRNTEAFF
D gene: .
clone size: .
CDR3 length: 15
J gene: TRBJ1-1
V gene: TRBV7-2

CDR3 DNA: TGTGCTAGTGGTTTGGTACTAGCAGGGACCCAAAGCTCACCCCTCCACTTT
CDR3 protein: CASGLVLAGTQSSPLHF
D gene: .
clone size: .
CDR3 length: 17
J gene: TRBJ1-6
V gene: TRBV12-5

CDR3 DNA: TGTGCCAGCAGCTCCGGGACAGGATCGAGTGAAAAACTGTTTTTT
CDR3 protein: CASSSGTGSSEKLFF
D gene: TRBD1
clone size: .
CDR3 length: 15
J gene: TRBJ1-4
V gene: TRBV13

CDR3 DNA: TGTGCCAGCAGCGCTTCGACAGGGGGAAACACCATATATTTT
CDR3 protein: CASSASTGGNTIYF
D gene: TRBD1
clone size: .
CDR3 length: 14
J gene: TRBJ1-3
V gene: TRBV9

CDR3 DNA: TGTGCCAGCTCACCACTGGGGGCCTCCGAGGAGGGCTACACCTTC
CDR3 protein: CASSPLGASEEGYTF
D gene: .
clone size: once
CDR3 length: 15
J gene: TRBJ1-2
V gene: TRBV18

CDR3 DNA: TGTGCCAGCAGCTTACAGGGGGGAGGTTATGAAAAACTGTTTTTT
CDR3 protein: CASSLQGGGYEKLFF
D gene: TRBD1
clone size: .
CDR3 length: 15
J gene: TRBJ1-4
V gene: TRBV7-2

CDR3 DNA: TGTGCCAGTAGTAGGAGGACAGCTATAAGTCCCCCGTTTTATGGCTACACCTTC
CDR3 protein: CASSRRTAISPPFYGYTF
D gene: .
clone size: .
CDR3 length: 18
J gene: TRBJ1-2
V gene: TRBV19

CDR3 DNA: TGTGCCACCAGCAGGGTTAGGGACTTCTTCCAAGAGACCCAGTACTTC
CDR3 protein: CATSRVRDFFQETQYF
D gene: .
clone size: .
CDR3 length: 16
J gene: TRBJ2-5
V gene: TRBV15

CDR3 DNA: TGTGCCCTCACCCTCCCAGGTGAAGCTTTCTTT
CDR3 protein: CALTLPGEAFF
D gene: .
clone size: .
CDR3 length: 11
J gene: TRBJ1-1
V gene: TRBV30

CDR3 DNA: TGTGCCTGGAGTGTACAGGATAACACTGAAGCTTTCTTT
CDR3 protein: CAWSVQDNTEAFF
D gene: .
clone size: once
CDR3 length: 13
J gene: TRBJ1-1
V gene: TRBV30

CDR3 DNA: TGTGCCAGCAGGCTACACAGGGGGGATACCGGGGAGCTGTTTTTT
CDR3 protein: CASRLHRGDTGELFF
D gene: TRBD1
clone size: .
CDR3 length: 15
J gene: TRBJ2-2
V gene: TRBV7-2

CDR3 DNA: TGCGCCAGCAGCCCCCTCCCGGGGGGGGCGGACTATGGCTACACCTTC
CDR3 protein: CASSPLPGGADYGYTF
D gene: .
clone size: few
CDR3 length: 16
J gene: TRBJ1-2
V gene: TRBV5-1

CDR3 DNA: TGCGCCAGCAGCTTGTCCAGCTCTGGGGCCAACGTCCTGACTTTC
CDR3 protein: CASSLSSSGANVLTF
D gene: .
clone size: .
CDR3 length: 15
J gene: TRBJ2-6
V gene: TRBV5-1

CDR3 DNA: TGTGCCAGCAGTTACATCGGGGGGGAGCTTAACTATGGCTACACCTTC
CDR3 protein: CASSYIGGELNYGYTF
D gene: .
clone size: .
CDR3 length: 16
J gene: TRBJ1-2
V gene: TRBV6-6

CDR3 DNA: TGTGCCAGTGAAATTAGCGGGGGGGAGAATGAGCAGTTCTTC
CDR3 protein: CASEISGGENEQFF
D gene: TRBD2
clone size: .
CDR3 length: 14
J gene: TRBJ2-1
V gene: TRBV19

CDR3 DNA: TGTGCCAGCAGGGGGGGGCAGGGGATGTCGGACACTGAAGCTTTCTTT
CDR3 protein: CASRGGQGMSDTEAFF
D gene: .
clone size: few
CDR3 length: 16
J gene: TRBJ1-1
V gene: TRBV2

CDR3 DNA: TGCGCCAGCAGCCCTCTCTCGACTAGCACCGGGGAGCTGTTTTTT
CDR3 protein: CASSPLSTSTGELFF
D gene: .
clone size: .
CDR3 length: 15
J gene: TRBJ2-2
V gene: TRBV5-1

CDR3 DNA: TGTGCCAGCAGCCAGGTGAAGGGGAGAAACACCATATATTTT
CDR3 protein: CASSQVKGRNTIYF
D gene: .
clone size: .
CDR3 length: 14
J gene: TRBJ1-3
V gene: TRBV3-1/TRBV3-2

CDR3 DNA: TGTGCTAGTGGTTCCCCGGCGGGTGAGACCCAGTACTTC
CDR3 protein: CASGSPAGETQYF
D gene: .
clone size: .
CDR3 length: 13
J gene: TRBJ2-5
V gene: TRBV12-5

CDR3 DNA: TGCGCCAGCGCGCGGGGGGAAGGGGCGAACACTGAAGCTTTCTTT
CDR3 protein: CASARGEGANTEAFF
D gene: .
clone size: .
CDR3 length: 15
J gene: TRBJ1-1
V gene: TRBV4-1

CDR3 DNA: TGTGCCAGCAGCTTAGACAGGGTCAGGGGGCAAGCTTTCTTT
CDR3 protein: CASSLDRVRGQAFF
D gene: TRBD1
clone size: .
CDR3 length: 14
J gene: TRBJ1-1
V gene: TRBV7-2

CDR3 DNA: TGTGCCAGCTTCGCCTGGCGGGGACTAGCGGGGCCCTCTGGGGCCAACGTCCTGACTTTC
CDR3 protein: CASFAWRGLAGPSGANVLTF
D gene: TRBD2
clone size: .
CDR3 length: 20
J gene: TRBJ2-6
V gene: TRBV2

CDR3 DNA: TGTGCCAGCAGCCTCAGGGGCCCGAACACTGAAGCTTTCTTT
CDR3 protein: CASSLRGPNTEAFF
D gene: .
clone size: many
CDR3 length: 14
J gene: TRBJ1-1
V gene: TRBV5-4

CDR3 DNA: TGTGCCAGCTCACCAGAGGGACAGGGTTTGGGCTACACCTTC
CDR3 protein: CASSPEGQGLGYTF
D gene: TRBD1
clone size: .
CDR3 length: 14
J gene: TRBJ1-2
V gene: TRBV18

CDR3 DNA: TGCGCCAGCAGCTTGGTGGCGGGGGGCCAGGGGGAGACCCAGTACTTC
CDR3 protein: CASSLVAGGQGETQYF
D gene: TRBD2
clone size: few
CDR3 length: 16
J gene: TRBJ2-5
V gene: TRBV5-1